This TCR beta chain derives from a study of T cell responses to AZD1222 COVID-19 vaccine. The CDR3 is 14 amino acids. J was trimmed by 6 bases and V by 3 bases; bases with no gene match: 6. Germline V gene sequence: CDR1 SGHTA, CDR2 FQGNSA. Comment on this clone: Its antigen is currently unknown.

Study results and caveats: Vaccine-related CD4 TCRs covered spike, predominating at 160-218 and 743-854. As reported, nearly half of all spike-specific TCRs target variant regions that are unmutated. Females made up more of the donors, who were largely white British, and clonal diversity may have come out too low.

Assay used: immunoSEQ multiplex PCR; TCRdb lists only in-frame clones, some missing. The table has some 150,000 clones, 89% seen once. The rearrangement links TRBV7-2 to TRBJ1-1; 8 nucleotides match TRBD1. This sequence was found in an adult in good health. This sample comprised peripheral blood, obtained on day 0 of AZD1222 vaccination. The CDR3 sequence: CASSFRTGRAEAFF. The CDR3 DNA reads TGTGCCAGCAGCTTCAGGACAGGGAGAGCTGAAGCTTTCTTT. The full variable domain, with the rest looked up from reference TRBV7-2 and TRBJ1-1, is GAGVSQSPSNKVTEKGKDVELRCDPISGHTALYWYRQSLGQGLEFLIYFQGNSAPDKSGLPSDRFSAERTGGSVSTLTIQRTQQEDSAVYLCASSFRTGRAEAFFGQGTRLTVV.